Following are 31 T cell receptor beta chains from one sample sequenced in a study of cytomegalovirus exposure and HLA in healthy donors. The PCR ran on 60 Vbeta and 13 Jbeta primers. Profiling relied on immunoSEQ multiplex PCR, and the TCRdb table lists in-frame clones only, not all of them. The sample gives hundreds of thousands of clones, over 85% of which show up once; approximately 2% is in the top ten. Sequenced input: PBMCs. All receptors derive from a woman between 18 and 29 years old in good health and CMV-seronegative.

The V gene is TRBV2, the J gene TRBJ2-7, with unresolved D. This CDR3 comprises 15 residues. Looked up from germline, CDR1 is SNHLY and CDR2 is FYNNEI. Trimming pared 4 bases from V and 2 bases from J, leaving 15 bases between. The CDR3 bases are TGTGCCAGCAGTGGGGCGTTCGACGTAGCCTACGAGCAGTACTTC. Protein sequence: CASSGAFDVAYEQYF. The full variable domain, rest sourced from reference TRBV2 and TRBJ2-7, is EPEVTQTPSHQVTQMGQEVILRCVPISNHLYFYWYRQILGQKVEFLVSFYNNEISEKSEIFDDQFSVERPDGSNFTLKIRSTKLEDSAMYFCASSGAFDVAYEQYFGPGTRLTVT.

The chain's CDR3 is CASSSSGGTEAFF. The CDR3 coding sequence is TGCGCCAGCAGCAGCAGCGGGGGCACTGAAGCTTTCTTT. V usage is TRBV5-1 and J usage is TRBJ1-1; possible D gene TRBD1, 5 bases. This CDR3 is built from 13 residues. The V gene's germline CDR1 is SGHRS and CDR2 YFSETQ. V shed 4 bases and J shed 4 bases, with 11 bases lying between them.

The rearrangement uses TRBV5-1 and TRBJ2-2; D is possibly TRBD1 (6 bases). Germline V CDR1 and CDR2: SGHRS, YFSETQ. CDR3 length: 15 residues. With 0 bases removed from V and 5 bases from J, the gap between germline ends came to 11 bases. CDR3 nucleotide sequence: TGCGCCAGCAGCTTGGTACAGGGTGGGACCGGGGAGCTGTTTTTT. Translating gives CASSLVQGGTGELFF.

On this clone itself: This CDR3 is also generated by other DNA sequences in the sample. The J gene is TRBJ1-1, the V gene TRBV15; D is uncertain. V gave up 0 bases and J gave up 2 bases, with 10 bases separating them. In germline, CDR1 is LNHNV, CDR2 YYDKDF (reference sequence). This CDR3 comprises 15 residues. The CDR3 region is CATSRDLGSNTEAFF. CDR3 nucleotides: TGTGCCACCAGCAGAGATCTCGGGTCAAACACTGAAGCTTTCTTT.

The chain is built from TRBV9 and TRBJ2-7; 8 bases align to TRBD2. This CDR3 is built from 15 residues. Germline-derived CDR1 and CDR2 are SGDLS and YYNGEE. V shed 4 bases, J shed 0 bases, and the junction held 6 bases outside the gene matches. CDR3 bases: TGTGCCAGCAGCCCGTCGGGGGGGAGCTCCTACGAGCAGTACTTC. It specifies CASSPSGGSSYEQYF.

The rearrangement uses TRBV9 and TRBJ2-1; 7 nucleotides match TRBD1. The CDR3 loop spans 16 amino acids. CDR1 and CDR2 from the germline V gene are SGDLS and YYNGEE. The J segment lost 4 bases and the V segment lost 1 base, leaving 8 bases of the junction unmatched. CDR3 in amino acids: CASSVSQGVAYNEQFF. The CDR3 region has the DNA TGTGCCAGCAGCGTATCCCAGGGGGTGGCTTACAATGAGCAGTTCTTC. Full variable domain (rest looked up from reference TRBV9 and TRBJ2-1): DSGVTQTPKHLITATGQRVTLRCSPRSGDLSVYWYQQSLDQGLQFLIQYYNGEERAKGNILERFSAQQFPDLHSELNLSSLELGDSALYFCASSVSQGVAYNEQFFGPGTRLTVL.

V is TRBV19 and J is TRBJ1-5, with 8 positions matching TRBD1. V gave up 5 bases and J gave up 0 bases; unmatched junction bases: 9. Germline CDR1 LNHDA, CDR2 SQIVND (reference sequence). This CDR3 spans 17 amino acids. The CDR3 spells CASSVGTGFYSNQPQHF. CDR3 DNA: TGTGCCAGTAGTGTCGGGACAGGTTTTTATAGCAATCAGCCCCAGCATTTT.

J is TRBJ2-7 and V is TRBV2, with 8 bases that match TRBD1. The CDR3 is 14 residues long. Germline V gene data show CDR1 as SNHLY and CDR2 as FYNNEI. V was clipped by 6 bases and J by 4 bases; unmatched bases: 8. In DNA, the CDR3 is TGTGCCAGCAGACCCCAGGGGGCGACGTACGAGCAGTACTTC. Translated: CASRPQGATYEQYF. The full variable domain, with the rest looked up from reference TRBV2 and TRBJ2-7, is EPEVTQTPSHQVTQMGQEVILRCVPISNHLYFYWYRQILGQKVEFLVSFYNNEISEKSEIFDDQFSVERPDGSNFTLKIRSTKLEDSAMYFCASRPQGATYEQYFGPGTRLTVT.

V and J are TRBV4-2 and TRBJ1-5; 8 bases are a match to TRBD1. V trimming: 1 base; J trimming: 11 bases; junction bases outside the gene matches: 19. Germline assignment: CDR1 LGHNA and CDR2 YNFKEQ. The length of the CDR3 is 18 residues. CDR3 sequence reads: CASSQAGAGTGAIRAQHF. For the CDR3, the DNA is TGTGCCAGCAGCCAAGCAGGGGCGGGGACAGGAGCTATCAGGGCCCAGCATTTT.

The CDR3 region is CASSIAEGSQNTEAFF. The CDR3 DNA follows: TGTGCCAGTAGTATAGCGGAGGGCAGCCAGAACACTGAAGCTTTCTTT. The chain joins TRBV19 to TRBJ1-1; D is unclear. Trimming stripped 1 base from V and 1 base from J, with 13 bases between. CDR1 is LNHDA and CDR2 is SQIVND in the germline V gene (reference sequence). This CDR3 is 16 amino acids long.

J is TRBJ1-3 and V is TRBV10-3; weak D call: TRBD1 (6 bases). Germline loops: CDR1 ENHRY, CDR2 SYGVKD. The CDR3 has 12 residues. V was clipped by 5 bases and J by 8 bases, with 10 bases between them. The CDR3 nucleotides read TGTGCCATCAGTCGGGAGGGGGACACCATATATTTT. Translated, it gives CAISREGDTIYF.

The chain joins TRBV10-1 to TRBJ2-1; possible D gene TRBD1, 6 bases. This CDR3 comprises 14 residues. Trimming took 2 bases from V and 9 from J, leaving 14 bases between them. In germline, CDR1 is WNHNN, CDR2 SYGVQD (reference sequence). In nucleotides, the CDR3 is TGCGCCAGCAGTGAGACAGGGTTCGAGGGTGAGCAGTTCTTC. It codes for CASSETGFEGEQFF.

This clone has a single count. CDR3 coding DNA: TGTGCCACCAGCCTGTGGACAGCCGTGGGGAAGGAAAAACTGTTTTTT. It yields the protein CATSLWTAVGKEKLFF. The rearrangement links TRBV15 to TRBJ1-4, with a weak D call TRBD1 (6 bases). The germline gives CDR1 LNHNV, CDR2 YYDKDF (reference sequence). The CDR3 runs 16 residues. V lost 5 bases to trimming and J lost 8 bases, with 21 bases between them.

The V call is TRBV5-1, the J call TRBJ2-2, with TRBD1 identical over 7 bases. The germline V gene has CDR1 SGHRS and CDR2 YFSETQ. The J segment lost 1 base and the V segment lost 5 bases, leaving 8 bases of the junction unmatched. There are 16 residues in the CDR3. In DNA form, the CDR3 reads TGCGCCAGCAGTTCCGGGACAGCCAGGAACACCGGGGAGCTGTTTTTT. Translation gives CASSSGTARNTGELFF.

The chain has TRBV5-1 and TRBJ2-5, with TRBD1 matching over 9 bases. Germline assignment: CDR1 SGHRS and CDR2 YFSETQ. This CDR3 comprises 16 residues. V was clipped by 7 bases and J by 5 bases; unmatched bases: 15. CDR3 region: CASRSTGGKERETQYF. The CDR3 coding sequence is TGCGCCAGCCGATCTACAGGGGGCAAGGAGCGGGAGACCCAGTACTTC.

The chain carries TRBV5-1 and TRBJ1-6, with D perhaps matching TRBD1 (5 bases). This CDR3 contains 14 residues. CDR1 and CDR2 from the germline V gene are SGHRS and YFSETQ. With 0 bases removed from V and 8 bases from J, the gap between germline ends came to 9 bases. This chain's CDR3 is CASSLAIGDSPLHF. CDR3 DNA: TGCGCCAGCAGCTTGGCAATAGGGGATTCACCCCTCCACTTT.

The J gene is TRBJ2-2, the V gene TRBV7-6; D gene unclear. This CDR3 region has 16 residues. Germline V CDR1 and CDR2: SGHVS, FNYEAQ. The V gene lost 1 base and the J gene lost 6 bases, with 15 bases spanning the gap. The chain's CDR3 is CASSLVGEIDSGELFF. The CDR3 DNA reads TGTGCCAGCAGCTTAGTAGGAGAGATTGATTCCGGGGAGCTGTTTTTT.

This chain joins TRBV6-5 and TRBJ1-2, with 7 bases matching TRBD1. Germline trimming cut 6 bases from V and 6 bases from J; bases unmatched to any gene: 10. Germline assignment: CDR1 MNHEY and CDR2 SVGAGI. The CDR3 runs to 14 residues. In DNA, the CDR3 is TGTGCCAGCAGCCAAGACAGGGCGGCTAATGGCTACACCTTC. This codes for CASSQDRAANGYTF.

This chain links TRBV28 with TRBJ2-1, with a possible D match to TRBD2 (6 bases). Germline V gene lookup returns CDR1 MDHEN and CDR2 SYDVKM. The V and J ends lost 4 bases and 8 bases respectively, with 12 bases between them. This CDR3 comprises 13 residues. DNA of the CDR3: TGTGCCAGCAGTTACGGCGGGGCCCATGAGCAGTTCTTC. The encoded protein is CASSYGGAHEQFF.

This clone came up once. This chain joins TRBV2 and TRBJ1-3; 9 bases agree with TRBD1. J gave up 2 bases and V 8 bases, and 7 bases lay outside the gene matches. Germline V gene data show CDR1 as SNHLY and CDR2 as FYNNEI. The CDR3 spans 15 residues. CDR3 coding DNA: TGTGCCAGCGCGATGAACAGGGGGCCTGGAAACACCATATATTTT. This translates into CASAMNRGPGNTIYF.

The rearrangement uses TRBV9 and TRBJ2-3; D possibly corresponds to TRBD2 (6 bases). The germline gives CDR1 SGDLS, CDR2 YYNGEE. Between the trimmed V and J ends, which lost 5 bases and 0 bases, there was a span of 25 bases. CDR3 size: 19 residues. Written as DNA, the CDR3 is TGTGCCAGCAGTCGAAAAGGAGTGGGGGGTACCTTTAGCACAGATACGCAGTATTTT. Its translation is CASSRKGVGGTFSTDTQYF.

This clone was counted a single time. The genes are TRBV6-5 and TRBJ1-4, with 7 bases identical to TRBD1. This CDR3 has 14 amino acids. The J segment lost 4 bases and the V segment lost 7 bases, leaving 6 bases of the junction unmatched. From germline, CDR1 is MNHEY and CDR2 SVGAGI. Here the CDR3 reads CASKIQGINEKLFF. CDR3 DNA sequence: TGTGCCAGCAAGATACAGGGGATTAATGAAAAACTGTTTTTT.

The V gene is TRBV7-9, the J gene TRBJ2-7, with no clear D. V was pared by 6 bases and J by 1 base, with 16 bases between. The CDR3 runs 15 residues. Looked up from germline, CDR1 is SEHNR and CDR2 is FQNEAQ (reference sequence). The CDR3 DNA follows: TGTGCCAGCAGTTTCTGGGCAGATCCATCCTACGAGCAGTACTTC. It codes for CASSFWADPSYEQYF.

The chain recombines TRBV10-3 with TRBJ2-5; D might be TRBD2 (9 bases). CDR1 and CDR2 (germline): ENHRY, SYGVKD. The CDR3 is made up of 14 amino acids. The ends were cut back, 11 bases at V and 3 bases at J, with 19 bases in the middle. The CDR3 loop reads CASGGGGAKETQYF. CDR3 sequence (DNA): TGTGCCTCAGGGGGCGGGGGGGCCAAAGAGACCCAGTACTTC.

This chain links TRBV5-4 with TRBJ1-3, with TRBD1 as a possible D gene (6 bases). Trimming shortened V by 3 bases and J by 4 bases, and 17 bases separated the two germline ends. CDR1 is SGHNT, CDR2 YYREEE, per germline (reference sequence). This CDR3 region has 16 residues. CDR3 residues: CASSSKRGAGGNTIYF. CDR3 nucleotide sequence: TGTGCCAGCAGCTCGAAGCGGGGGGCAGGGGGAAACACCATATATTTT.

V usage is TRBV5-1 and J usage is TRBJ2-3; 8 bases are shared with TRBD2. Trimming at V came to 4 bases and at J to 3 bases, leaving 10 bases not matched to a gene. The CDR3 contains 16 residues. Germline V gene sequence: CDR1 SGHRS, CDR2 YFSETQ. CDR3 region: CASSPGTSSSTDTQYF. The CDR3 region has the DNA TGCGCCAGCAGCCCCGGGACTAGTAGTAGTACAGATACGCAGTATTTT.

The V call is TRBV19, the J call TRBJ1-5, with 7 bases aligning to TRBD1. The V and J ends lost 7 bases and 4 bases, in that order; junction bases with no gene match: 10. This CDR3 is 15 amino acids long. CDR1 LNHDA and CDR2 SQIVND come from the germline V gene (reference sequence). Here the CDR3 reads CASIEQGQRNQPQHF. The CDR3 DNA follows: TGTGCCAGTATTGAACAGGGACAGCGAAATCAGCCCCAGCATTTT.

V gene TRBV6-6 combines with J gene TRBJ2-5; a weak D match, TRBD2 (6 bases). TRBJ2-7 explains the end of the DNA better; the J call may be wrong. Germline values: CDR1 MNHNY, CDR2 SVGAGI (reference sequence). This CDR3 is built from 13 residues. The CDR3 DNA reads TGTGCCAGCACTGCGGGGAGCTCCTACGAGCAGTACTTC. It specifies CASTAGSSYEQYF.

The chain combines TRBV5-1 with TRBJ2-7, with D uncertain. Germline CDR1 and CDR2: SGHRS and YFSETQ. Trimming left V 4 bases short and J 2 bases short, with 10 bases between. This CDR3 is 13 amino acids long. In DNA form, the CDR3 reads TGCGCCAGCAGCGAGACCGGAGCCTACGAGCAGTACTTC. Its protein is CASSETGAYEQYF.

The CDR3 nucleotides are TGTGCCAGCCGGCGGGGGGGAGGAGAAAAACTGTTTTTT. This translates into CASRRGGGEKLFF. V is TRBV13 and J is TRBJ1-4, with D possibly TRBD1 on 5 matching bases. This CDR3 has 13 residues. Trimming pared 8 bases from V and 8 bases from J, leaving 15 bases between. Germline V gene lookup returns CDR1 PRHDT and CDR2 FYEKMQ (reference sequence).

This clone has a single count. This chain joins TRBV5-8 and TRBJ1-1; no firm D call. V was cut by 3 bases and J by 11 bases, with 17 bases left in between. The CDR3 is 13 residues long. Germline CDR1 is SGHTS and CDR2 is YDEGEE. CDR3 DNA: TGTGCCAGCAGCTCAGGACTTAACGGTGGGGCTTTCTTT. It codes for CASSSGLNGGAFF.